Following are 13 T cell receptor beta chains from one sample sequenced in a study of blood T cells in healthy people across ages. A second 7 to 11 cycle PCR used barcoded and J-beta primers. TCRdb reprocessed the 5' RACE reads with MiXCR, giving one entry per CDR3 protein. The sample consists of 1.5 million to 2 million distinct CDR3 sequences, roughly 28% of them appearing once. What was sequenced was blood. These receptors originate from a woman aged 25 to 39 in good health.

This clonotype was seen repeatedly, ten times or more. This chain uses TRBV6-1 with TRBJ2-5, with D perhaps TRBD2 (6 bases). The length of the CDR3 is 13 residues. Between the trimmed V and J ends, which lost 4 bases and 5 bases, there was a span of 11 bases. The V gene's germline CDR1 is MNHNS and CDR2 SASEGT. The CDR3 nucleotides are TGTGCCAGCAGTGTTGAGGAGGGGGAGACCCAGTACTTC. Its protein product is CASSVEEGETQYF.

This clonotype turned up a few times. The gene calls are TRBV5-5 and TRBJ2-5; 11 bases map to TRBD2. Trimming took 4 bases from V and 0 from J; bases not matched to a gene: 5. Germline values: CDR1 SGHKS, CDR2 YYEKEE (reference sequence). The CDR3 loop spans 16 amino acids. CDR3 loop: CASSPTSGAYQETQYF. In DNA form, the CDR3 reads TGTGCCAGCAGCCCGACTAGCGGGGCCTACCAAGAGACCCAGTACTTC.

To note about this clonotype: One end of the junction fails to match germline, which may point to a read error. The chain joins TRBV18 to TRBJ2-3; a weak D match, TRBD2 (5 bases). CDR1 is KGHSH and CDR2 is LQKENI in the germline V gene. The CDR3 length is 13 residues. In DNA form, the CDR3 reads TGTGCCAGCCCACCACCGGACGGGAATACGCAGTATTTT. Its protein is CASPPPDGNTQYF. The full variable domain, rest sourced from reference TRBV18 and TRBJ2-3, is NAGVMQNPRHLVRRRGQEARLRCSPMKGHSHVYWYRQLPEEGLKFMVYLQKENIIDESGMPKERFSAEFPKEGPSILRIQQVVRGDSAAYFCASPPPDGNTQYFGPGTRLTVL.

The chain joins TRBV5-1 to TRBJ1-2; D call uncertain. The CDR3 totals 14 residues. Looked up from germline, CDR1 is SGHRS and CDR2 is YFSETQ. Trimming shortened V by 3 bases and J by 3 bases, and 12 bases separated the two germline ends. The CDR3 coding sequence is TGCGCCAGCAGCTCTGGCCCTGGAGACTATGGCTACACCTTC. Protein: CASSSGPGDYGYTF. Full variable domain (rest looked up from reference TRBV5-1 and TRBJ1-2): KAGVTQTPRYLIKTRGQQVTLSCSPISGHRSVSWYQQTPGQGLQFLFEYFSETQRNKGNFPGRFSGRQFSNSRSEMNVSTLELGDSALYLCASSSGPGDYGYTFGSGTRLTVV.

The J gene is TRBJ2-5, the V gene TRBV9; the D gene could be TRBD1 or TRBD2 (5 bases each). The CDR3 spans 14 residues. Trimming took 6 bases from V and 2 from J, leaving 14 bases between them. The germline gives CDR1 SGDLS, CDR2 YYNGEE. DNA for the CDR3: TGTGCCAGCACCTTAAGTGGGGGTCAAGAGACCCAGTACTTC. Its protein is CASTLSGGQETQYF.

There are many counts of this clonotype. The V gene is TRBV18, the J gene TRBJ2-5; D not resolved. The CDR3 totals 13 residues. CDR1 is KGHSH and CDR2 is LQKENI in the germline V gene. Trimming pared 2 bases from V and 3 bases from J, leaving 7 bases between. CDR3 bases: TGTGCCAGCTCACCATTTATAGAAGAGACCCAGTACTTC. Its protein product is CASSPFIEETQYF.

This clonotype was seen a handful of times. This sequence joins TRBV10-3 and TRBJ1-6; TRBD1 is a possible D gene (6 bases). V lost 3 bases, J lost 14 bases, and 11 bases lay in between. Looked up from germline, CDR1 is ENHRY and CDR2 is SYGVKD. This CDR3 comprises 12 residues. The chain's CDR3 is CAISENRDTLHF. CDR3 coding DNA: TGTGCCATCAGTGAAAACCGGGACACCCTCCACTTT.

The chain combines TRBV7-2 with TRBJ1-2; perhaps TRBD1 as D (5 bases). In germline, CDR1 is SGHTA, CDR2 FQGNSA. This CDR3 has 16 residues. Trimming removed 4 bases at V and 5 bases at J, with 20 bases between. The CDR3 loop reads CASSSRGASGGYGYTF. The CDR3 DNA reads TGTGCCAGCAGCTCGCGTGGGGCTTCGGGGGGGTATGGCTACACCTTC.

This clonotype showed up many times. This rearrangement joins TRBV6-1 to TRBJ2-1, with a possible D match to TRBD1 (7 bases). Germline CDR1 reads MNHNS; CDR2 reads SASEGT. The CDR3 is 15 residues long. V lost 1 base to trimming and J lost 10 bases, with 17 bases between them. Here the CDR3 DNA reads TGTGCCAGCAGTGAAGGGGGACAGCGGGCAAGGGAGCAGTTCTTC. It is translated as CASSEGGQRAREQFF.

With regard to this clonotype: The junction departs from the called germline gene at one end, perhaps through a read error. The chain has TRBV7-2 and TRBJ1-5; the D is unclear. CDR1 and CDR2 from the germline V gene are SGHTA and FQGNSA. The CDR3 is 13 amino acids. CDR3 amino acids: CASSSWPNQPQHF. In DNA form, the CDR3 reads TGCGCCAGCAGCTCCTGGCCCAATCAGCCCCAGCATTTT.

This clonotype was picked up a small number of times. CDR3: CASGGAGETYEQYF. The CDR3 DNA reads TGTGCCAGCGGTGGAGCGGGGGAAACCTACGAGCAGTACTTC. The chain is built from TRBV6-1 and TRBJ2-7; TRBD2 matches 8 bases. Germline loops: CDR1 MNHNS, CDR2 SASEGT. Losses at the gene ends were 8 bases for V and 2 bases for J; bases not matched to a gene: 8. The CDR3 covers 14 residues.

This clonotype was picked up a small number of times. The rearrangement links TRBV7-7 to TRBJ2-1; 11 nucleotides agree with TRBD1. V lost 6 bases and J lost 9; bases outside the gene matches: 7. CDR1 is SSHAT and CDR2 is FNYEAQ in the germline V gene (reference sequence). The CDR3 is made up of 14 amino acids. The CDR3 loop reads CASSMDRGRSEQFF. Here the CDR3 DNA reads TGTGCCAGCAGTATGGACAGGGGGCGCAGTGAGCAGTTCTTC.

In its sample, this clonotype was seen a few times. The V and J genes are TRBV7-2 and TRBJ2-3; 9 nucleotides line up with TRBD2. The CDR3 length is 17 residues. Losses at the gene ends were 3 bases for V and 0 bases for J; bases not matched to a gene: 7. Germline lookup yields CDR1 SGHTA and CDR2 FQGNSA. This CDR3 reads CASSFQRGATSTDTQYF. CDR3 DNA sequence: TGTGCCAGCAGCTTTCAGCGGGGGGCGACTAGCACAGATACGCAGTATTTT.